This paragraph reports one T cell receptor (beta chain). The V end was cut by 11 bases, the J end by 5 bases, with 15 bases between. The germline V gene has CDR1 SNHLY and CDR2 FYNNEI. CDR3 length: 12 residues. This entry is derived from a study of siplizumab effects on memory and regulatory T cells. The protocol was immunoSEQ multiplex PCR, while the TCRdb copy is restricted to in-frame clones and leaves out a portion. The sample contains about 120,000 clones, 93% of which appear only once. Sequencing was carried out using non-Treg CD4+ T cells sorted from blood. The chain joins TRBV2 to TRBJ2-5; D may be TRBD1 or TRBD2 (5 bases each). This TCR was recovered from a human donor in good health. As DNA, the CDR3 is TGTGCCGGAAGATACAGGAGGGAGACCCAGTACTTC. Its protein product is CAGRYRRETQYF. The full variable domain, rest sourced from reference TRBV2 and TRBJ2-5, is EPEVTQTPSHQVTQMGQEVILRCVPISNHLYFYWYRQILGQKVEFLVSFYNNEISEKSEIFDDQFSVERPDGSNFTLKIRSTKLEDSAMYFCAGRYRRETQYFGPGTRLLVL.